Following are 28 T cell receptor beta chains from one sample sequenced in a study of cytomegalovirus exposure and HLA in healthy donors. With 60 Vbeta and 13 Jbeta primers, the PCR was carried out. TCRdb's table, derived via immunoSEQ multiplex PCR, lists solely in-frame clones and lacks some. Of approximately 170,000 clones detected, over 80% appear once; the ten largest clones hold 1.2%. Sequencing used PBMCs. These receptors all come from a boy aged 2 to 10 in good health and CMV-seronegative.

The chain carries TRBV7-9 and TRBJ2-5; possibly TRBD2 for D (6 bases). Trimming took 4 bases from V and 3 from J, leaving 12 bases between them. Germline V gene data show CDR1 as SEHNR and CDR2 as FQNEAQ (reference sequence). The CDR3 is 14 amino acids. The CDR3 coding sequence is TGTGCCAGCAGCTCCCCGGGGGAGGAAGAGACCCAGTACTTC. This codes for CASSSPGEEETQYF.

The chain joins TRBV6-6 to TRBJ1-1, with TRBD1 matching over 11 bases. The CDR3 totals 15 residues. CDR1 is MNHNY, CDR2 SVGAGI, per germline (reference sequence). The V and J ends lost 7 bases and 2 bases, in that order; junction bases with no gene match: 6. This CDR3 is CASNPRTGGNTEAFF. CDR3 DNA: TGTGCCAGCAATCCACGGACAGGGGGCAACACTGAAGCTTTCTTT.

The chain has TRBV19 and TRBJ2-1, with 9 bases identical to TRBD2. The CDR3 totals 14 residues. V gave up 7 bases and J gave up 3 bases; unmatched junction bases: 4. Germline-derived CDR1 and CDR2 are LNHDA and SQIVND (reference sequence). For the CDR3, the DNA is TGTGCCAGTACTCTAGCGGGAAACTACAATGAGCAGTTCTTC. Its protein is CASTLAGNYNEQFF.

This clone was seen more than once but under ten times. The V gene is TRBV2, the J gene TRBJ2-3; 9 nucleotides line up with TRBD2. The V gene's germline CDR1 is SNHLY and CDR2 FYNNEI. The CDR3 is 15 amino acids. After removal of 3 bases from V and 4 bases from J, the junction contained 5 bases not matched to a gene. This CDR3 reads CASSETRGGSDTQYF. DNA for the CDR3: TGTGCCAGCAGTGAGACGCGGGGGGGTTCAGATACGCAGTATTTT. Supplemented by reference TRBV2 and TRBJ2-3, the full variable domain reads EPEVTQTPSHQVTQMGQEVILRCVPISNHLYFYWYRQILGQKVEFLVSFYNNEISEKSEIFDDQFSVERPDGSNFTLKIRSTKLEDSAMYFCASSETRGGSDTQYFGPGTRLTVL.

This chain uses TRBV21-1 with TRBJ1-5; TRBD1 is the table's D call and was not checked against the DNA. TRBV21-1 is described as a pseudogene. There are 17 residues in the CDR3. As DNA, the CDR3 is TGTGCCAGCAGCAAAGGACAGGGCGCGAGGAGCAATCAGCCCCAGCATTTT. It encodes CASSKGQGARSNQPQHF.

In nucleotides, the CDR3 is TGTGCCAGTATAATGGGACTATGTTACGAGCAGTACGTC. Amino acids: CASIMGLCYEQYV. The rearrangement links TRBV19 to TRBJ2-7; 7 bases agree with TRBD2. Germline V gene sequence: CDR1 LNHDA, CDR2 SQIVND (reference sequence). This CDR3 region has 13 residues. Unmatched junction bases numbered 7, after V lost 7 bases and J lost 4 bases.

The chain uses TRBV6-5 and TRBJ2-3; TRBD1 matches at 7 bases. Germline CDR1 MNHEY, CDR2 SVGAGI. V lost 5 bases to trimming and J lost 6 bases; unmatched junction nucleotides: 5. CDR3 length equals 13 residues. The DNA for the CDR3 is TGTGCCAGCAGTCTCGACAGGGCGGATACGCAGTATTTT. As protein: CASSLDRADTQYF.

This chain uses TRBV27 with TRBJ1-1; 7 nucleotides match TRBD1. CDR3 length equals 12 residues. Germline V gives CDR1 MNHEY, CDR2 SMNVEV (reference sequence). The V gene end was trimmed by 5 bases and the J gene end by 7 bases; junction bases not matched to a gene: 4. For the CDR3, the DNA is TGTGCCAGCAGTGCACAGGGGAATGAAGCTTTCTTT. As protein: CASSAQGNEAFF.

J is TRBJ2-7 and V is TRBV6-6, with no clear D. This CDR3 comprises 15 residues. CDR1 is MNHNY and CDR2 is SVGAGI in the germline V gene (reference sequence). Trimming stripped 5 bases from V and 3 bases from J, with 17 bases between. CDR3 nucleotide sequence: TGTGCCAGCAGTCTCGAAGATAGCAGATACTACGAGCAGTACGTC. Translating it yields CASSLEDSRYYEQYV.

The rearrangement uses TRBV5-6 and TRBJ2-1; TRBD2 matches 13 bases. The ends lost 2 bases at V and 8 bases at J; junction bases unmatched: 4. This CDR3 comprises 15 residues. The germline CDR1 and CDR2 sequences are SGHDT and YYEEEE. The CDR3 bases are TGTGCCAGCAGCTTTGGACTAGCGGGAGTATATGAGCAGTTCTTC. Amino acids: CASSFGLAGVYEQFF.

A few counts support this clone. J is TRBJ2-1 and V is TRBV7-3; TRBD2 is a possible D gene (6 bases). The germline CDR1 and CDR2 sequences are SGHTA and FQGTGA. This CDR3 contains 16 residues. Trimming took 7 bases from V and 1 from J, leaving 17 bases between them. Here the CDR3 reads CASNTLGSGSYNEQFF. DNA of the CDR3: TGTGCCAGCAACACGCTCGGGAGCGGATCCTACAATGAGCAGTTCTTC.

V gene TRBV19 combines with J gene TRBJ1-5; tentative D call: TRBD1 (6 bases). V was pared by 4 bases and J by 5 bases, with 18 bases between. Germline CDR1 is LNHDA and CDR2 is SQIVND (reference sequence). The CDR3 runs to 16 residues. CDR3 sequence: CASSTTGAYFDQPQHF. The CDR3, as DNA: TGTGCCAGTAGTACGACAGGAGCCTACTTTGATCAGCCCCAGCATTTT. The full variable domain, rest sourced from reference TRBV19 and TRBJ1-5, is DGGITQSPKYLFRKEGQNVTLSCEQNLNHDAMYWYRQDPGQGLRLIYYSQIVNDFQKGDIAEGYSVSREKKESFPLTVTSAQKNPTAFYLCASSTTGAYFDQPQHFGDGTRLSIL.

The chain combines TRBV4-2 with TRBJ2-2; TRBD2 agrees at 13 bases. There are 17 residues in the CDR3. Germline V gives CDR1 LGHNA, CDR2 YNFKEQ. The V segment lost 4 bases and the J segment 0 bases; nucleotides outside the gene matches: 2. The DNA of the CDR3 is TGTGCCAGCAGCCCCGGACTAGCGGGGGCGAACACCGGGGAGCTGTTTTTT. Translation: CASSPGLAGANTGELFF.

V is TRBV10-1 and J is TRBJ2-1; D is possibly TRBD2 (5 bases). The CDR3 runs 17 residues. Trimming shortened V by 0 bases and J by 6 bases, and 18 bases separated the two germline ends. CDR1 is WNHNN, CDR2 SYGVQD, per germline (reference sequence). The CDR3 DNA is TGCGCCAGCAGTGAGTCGAAGCGGCCTACCCTAGGCAATGAGCAGTTCTTC. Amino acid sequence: CASSESKRPTLGNEQFF.

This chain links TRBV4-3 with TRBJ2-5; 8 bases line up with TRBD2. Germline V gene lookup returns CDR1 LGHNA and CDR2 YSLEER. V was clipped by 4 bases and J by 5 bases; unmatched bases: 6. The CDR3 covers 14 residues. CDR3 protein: CASSPGTSRETQYF. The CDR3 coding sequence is TGCGCCAGCAGCCCGGGGACTAGTCGTGAGACCCAGTACTTC.

This chain's CDR3 is CAWSVTRSGNTIYF. DNA for the CDR3: TGTGCCTGGAGTGTGACAAGGTCTGGAAACACCATATATTTT. The chain uses TRBV30 and TRBJ1-3; D is unclear. This CDR3 spans 14 amino acids. Germline values: CDR1 GTSNPN, CDR2 SVGIG (reference sequence). Trimming cost V 0 bases and J 1 base, with 7 bases left between them. Using reference TRBV30 and TRBJ1-3 for the parts outside the CDR3, the full variable domain is SQTIHQWPATLVQPVGSPLSLECTVEGTSNPNLYWYRQAAGRGLQLLFYSVGIGQISSEVPQNLSASRPQDRQFILSSKKLLLSDSGFYLCAWSVTRSGNTIYFGEGSWLTVV.

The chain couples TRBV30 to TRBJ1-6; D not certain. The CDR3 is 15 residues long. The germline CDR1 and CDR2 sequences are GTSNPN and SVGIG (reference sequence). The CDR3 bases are TGTGCAACTCGTTACAGCCACTCCTATAATTCACCCCTCCACTTT. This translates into CATRYSHSYNSPLHF.

The CDR3 nucleotides are TGTGCCAGCAGGACTAGCGGGGGTTACAATGAGCAGTTCTTC. Protein product: CASRTSGGYNEQFF. The V gene is TRBV6-5, the J gene TRBJ2-1; 12 bases match TRBD2. The germline CDR1 and CDR2 sequences are MNHEY and SVGAGI. There are 14 residues in the CDR3. V was clipped by 6 bases and J by 4 bases; unmatched bases: 1.

The CDR3, as DNA: TGTGCCAGCTGTAGAGGACAGACGAACACTGAAGCTTTCTTT. Residues: CASCRGQTNTEAFF. The chain is built from TRBV7-8 and TRBJ1-1; D is perhaps TRBD1 (6 bases). V was cut by 8 bases and J by 1 base, with 14 bases left in between. This CDR3 has 14 amino acids. Per germline, CDR1 SGHVS and CDR2 FQNEAQ.

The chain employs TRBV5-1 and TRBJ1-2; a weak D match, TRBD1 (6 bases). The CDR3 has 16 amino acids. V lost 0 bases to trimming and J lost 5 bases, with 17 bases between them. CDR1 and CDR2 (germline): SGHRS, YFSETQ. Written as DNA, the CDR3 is TGCGCCAGCAGCTTGGTACCCAGACAGGCTGAGTATGGCTACACCTTC. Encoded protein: CASSLVPRQAEYGYTF. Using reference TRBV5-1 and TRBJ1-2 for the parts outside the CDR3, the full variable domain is KAGVTQTPRYLIKTRGQQVTLSCSPISGHRSVSWYQQTPGQGLQFLFEYFSETQRNKGNFPGRFSGRQFSNSRSEMNVSTLELGDSALYLCASSLVPRQAEYGYTFGSGTRLTVV.

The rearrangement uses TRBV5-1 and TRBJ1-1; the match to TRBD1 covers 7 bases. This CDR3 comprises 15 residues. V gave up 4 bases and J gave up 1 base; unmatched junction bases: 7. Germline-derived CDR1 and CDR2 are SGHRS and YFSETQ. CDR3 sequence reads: CASSLTGTANTEAFF. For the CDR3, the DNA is TGCGCCAGCAGCCTGACCGGGACAGCGAACACTGAAGCTTTCTTT.

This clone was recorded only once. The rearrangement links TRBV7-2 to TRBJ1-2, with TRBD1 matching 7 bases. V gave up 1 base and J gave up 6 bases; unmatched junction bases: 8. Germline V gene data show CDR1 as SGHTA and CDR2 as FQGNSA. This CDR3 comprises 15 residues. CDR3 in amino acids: CASSLVISDRDGYTF. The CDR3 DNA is TGTGCCAGCAGCTTAGTGATAAGCGACAGGGATGGCTACACCTTC. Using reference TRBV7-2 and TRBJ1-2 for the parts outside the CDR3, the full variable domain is GAGVSQSPSNKVTEKGKDVELRCDPISGHTALYWYRQSLGQGLEFLIYFQGNSAPDKSGLPSDRFSAERTGGSVSTLTIQRTQQEDSAVYLCASSLVISDRDGYTFGSGTRLTVV.

This CDR3 is CASSFVGGAETQYF. Here the CDR3 DNA reads TGTGCCAGCAGCTTCGTAGGAGGTGCTGAGACCCAGTACTTC. The V call is TRBV27, the J call TRBJ2-5; D may be TRBD2 (5 bases). The V and J ends lost 6 bases and 5 bases respectively, with 16 bases between them. In germline, CDR1 is MNHEY, CDR2 SMNVEV (reference sequence). The length of the CDR3 is 14 residues.

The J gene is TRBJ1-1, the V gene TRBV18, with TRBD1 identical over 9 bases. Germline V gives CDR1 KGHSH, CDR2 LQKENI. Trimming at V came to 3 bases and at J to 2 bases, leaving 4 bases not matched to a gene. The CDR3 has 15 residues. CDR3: CASSPSTGGNTEAFF. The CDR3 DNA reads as TGTGCCAGCTCACCCTCGACAGGGGGAAACACTGAAGCTTTCTTT.

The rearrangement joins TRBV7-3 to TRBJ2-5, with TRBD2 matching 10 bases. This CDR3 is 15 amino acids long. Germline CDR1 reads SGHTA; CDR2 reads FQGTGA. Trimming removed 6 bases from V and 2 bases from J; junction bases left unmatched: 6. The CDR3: CASSFGLAAQETQYF. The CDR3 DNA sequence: TGTGCCAGCAGTTTTGGACTAGCGGCGCAAGAGACCCAGTACTTC.

Here the CDR3 reads CASSKCRRDRNTEAFF. In DNA form, the CDR3 reads TGTGCCAGCAGCAAATGCCGCCGGGACAGGAACACTGAAGCTTTCTTT. This sequence joins TRBV21-1 and TRBJ1-1; TRBD1 reflects the table's D call only, with no check against the DNA. TRBV21-1 is an annotated pseudogene. The CDR3 runs to 16 residues.

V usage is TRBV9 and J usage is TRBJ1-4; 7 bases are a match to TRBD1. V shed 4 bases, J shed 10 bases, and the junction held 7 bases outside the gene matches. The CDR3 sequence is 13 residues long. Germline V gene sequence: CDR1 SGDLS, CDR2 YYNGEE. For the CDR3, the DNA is TGTGCCAGCAGCCGACAGGGTGGTCGAAAACTGTTTTTT. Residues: CASSRQGGRKLFF.

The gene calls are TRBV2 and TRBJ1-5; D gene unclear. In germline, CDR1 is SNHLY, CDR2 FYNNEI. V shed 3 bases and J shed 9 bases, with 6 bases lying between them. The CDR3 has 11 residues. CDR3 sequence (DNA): TGTGCCAGCAGTGATGTCGGGCCCCAGCATTTT. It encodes CASSDVGPQHF. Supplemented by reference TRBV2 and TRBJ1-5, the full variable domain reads EPEVTQTPSHQVTQMGQEVILRCVPISNHLYFYWYRQILGQKVEFLVSFYNNEISEKSEIFDDQFSVERPDGSNFTLKIRSTKLEDSAMYFCASSDVGPQHFGDGTRLSIL.